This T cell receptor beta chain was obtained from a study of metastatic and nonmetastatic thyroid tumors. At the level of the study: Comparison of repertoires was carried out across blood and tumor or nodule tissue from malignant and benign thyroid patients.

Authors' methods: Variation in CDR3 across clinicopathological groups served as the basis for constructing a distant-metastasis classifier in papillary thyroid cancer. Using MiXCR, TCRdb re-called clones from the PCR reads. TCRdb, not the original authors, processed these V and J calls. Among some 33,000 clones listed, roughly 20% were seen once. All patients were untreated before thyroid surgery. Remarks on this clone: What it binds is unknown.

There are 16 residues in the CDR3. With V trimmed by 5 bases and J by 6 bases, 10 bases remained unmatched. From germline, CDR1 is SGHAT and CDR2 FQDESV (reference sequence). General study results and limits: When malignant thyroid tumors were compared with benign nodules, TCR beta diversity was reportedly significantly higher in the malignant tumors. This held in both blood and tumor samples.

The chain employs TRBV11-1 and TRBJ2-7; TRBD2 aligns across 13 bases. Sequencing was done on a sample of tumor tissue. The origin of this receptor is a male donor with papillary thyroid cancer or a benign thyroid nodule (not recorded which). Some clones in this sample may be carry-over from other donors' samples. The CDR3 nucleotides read TGTGCCAGCAGCCACCGAACCGGGACTAGCGGGATCGAGCAGTACTTC. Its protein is CASSHRTGTSGIEQYF. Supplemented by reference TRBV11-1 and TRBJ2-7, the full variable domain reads EAEVAQSPRYKITEKSQAVAFWCDPISGHATLYWYRQILGQGPELLVQFQDESVVDDSQLPKDRFSAERLKGVDSTLKIQPAELGDSAMYLCASSHRTGTSGIEQYFGPGTRLTVT.